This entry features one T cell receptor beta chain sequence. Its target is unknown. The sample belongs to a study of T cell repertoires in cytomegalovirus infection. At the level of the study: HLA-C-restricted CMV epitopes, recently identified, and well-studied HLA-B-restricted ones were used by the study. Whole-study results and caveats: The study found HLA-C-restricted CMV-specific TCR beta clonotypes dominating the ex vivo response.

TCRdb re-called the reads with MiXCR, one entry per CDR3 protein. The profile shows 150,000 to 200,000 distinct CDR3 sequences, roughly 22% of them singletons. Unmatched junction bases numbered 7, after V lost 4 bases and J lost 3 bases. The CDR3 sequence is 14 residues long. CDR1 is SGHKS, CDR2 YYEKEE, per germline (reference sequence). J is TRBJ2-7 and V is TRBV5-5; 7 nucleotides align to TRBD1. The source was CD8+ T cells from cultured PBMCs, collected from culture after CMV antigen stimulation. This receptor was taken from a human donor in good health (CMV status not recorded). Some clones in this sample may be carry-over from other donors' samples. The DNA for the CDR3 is TGTGCCAGCAGCCCAGGGGACAGAAACTACGAGCAGTACTTC. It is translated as CASSPGDRNYEQYF.